The source of this T cell receptor (beta chain) is a study of cytomegalovirus exposure and HLA in healthy donors. V lost 5 bases and J lost 2; bases outside the gene matches: 14. The CDR3 covers 17 residues. Germline CDR1 reads SEHNR; CDR2 reads FQNEAQ (reference sequence). Of note for this clone: The antigen is not known.

General observations from the study: With high specificity and sensitivity, the classifier reportedly diagnosed cytomegalovirus status.

Assay: immunoSEQ multiplex PCR; the TCRdb copy retains only in-frame clones and omits some. This sample yields 55,000 to 75,000 clones, of which more than 85% are seen a single time; roughly 5.2% belongs to the top ten. This receptor was taken from a man between 18 and 35 years old in good health and CMV-seropositive. The specimen sequenced was PBMCs. The rearrangement uses TRBV7-9 and TRBJ2-7; 8 nucleotides line up with TRBD2. CDR3 protein: CASSPFGLAEGTYEQYF. The CDR3 DNA reads as TGTGCCAGCAGCCCATTCGGACTAGCCGAGGGAACCTACGAGCAGTACTTC.